Below, 30 T cell receptor beta chains from the same sample are listed, as sequenced in a study of T cell responses to AZD1222 COVID-19 vaccine. Clones were read by immunoSEQ multiplex PCR, and TCRdb kept only the in-frame ones, dropping some. The table records about 80,000 clones, approximately 85% of them present only once. The material sequenced was peripheral blood, taken 28 days after the second AZD1222 dose. The receptors come from an adult who received the AZD1222 COVID-19 vaccine.

This chain joins TRBV3-1 (or the pseudogene TRBV3-2) and TRBJ1-1; unclear D gene. This CDR3 contains 13 residues. Trimming shortened V by 4 bases and J by 6 bases, and 12 bases separated the two germline ends. Germline-derived CDR1 and CDR2 are LGHDT and YNNKEL (reference sequence). CDR3 residues: CASSPYGRAEAFF. CDR3 sequence (DNA): TGTGCCAGCAGCCCCTACGGGAGGGCTGAAGCTTTCTTT.

This chain joins TRBV24-1 and TRBJ2-2, with 7 bases fitting TRBD2. The V and J ends lost 6 bases and 3 bases, in that order; junction bases with no gene match: 9. CDR3 length equals 16 residues. The germline V gene has CDR1 KGHDR and CDR2 SFDVKD. The CDR3 nucleotides read TGTGCCACCAGTTCTCAACAGCGGGGCGACACCGGGGAGCTGTTTTTT. Translating gives CATSSQQRGDTGELFF.

This rearrangement joins TRBV5-1 to TRBJ1-2; TRBD1 is a possible D gene (5 bases). Looked up from germline, CDR1 is SGHRS and CDR2 is YFSETQ. V was shortened by 4 bases and J by 4 bases, with 8 bases between the two germline ends. CDR3 size: 12 residues. The CDR3 nucleotides are TGCGCCAGCAGCGAGACAGTCTATGGCTACACCTTC. It is translated as CASSETVYGYTF. The full variable domain, in which reference TRBV5-1 and TRBJ1-2 provide the parts outside the CDR3, is KAGVTQTPRYLIKTRGQQVTLSCSPISGHRSVSWYQQTPGQGLQFLFEYFSETQRNKGNFPGRFSGRQFSNSRSEMNVSTLELGDSALYLCASSETVYGYTFGSGTRLTVV.

This sequence joins TRBV30 and TRBJ1-5, with D perhaps TRBD1 (5 bases). The CDR3 totals 14 residues. V was shortened by 2 bases and J by 4 bases, with 12 bases between the two germline ends. The germline V gene encodes CDR1 GTSNPN and CDR2 SVGIG (reference sequence). The CDR3 sequence: CAWSYGADNQPQHF. The CDR3 DNA reads as TGTGCCTGGAGTTACGGGGCCGATAATCAGCCCCAGCATTTT.

The V call is TRBV29-1, the J call TRBJ2-7, with D perhaps matching TRBD1 (6 bases). The germline CDR1 and CDR2 sequences are SQVTM and ANQGSEA. CDR3 length: 12 amino acids. V was pared by 4 bases and J by 7 bases, with 14 bases between. CDR3 nucleotide sequence: TGCAGCGTTGTGGCAGGACAGCTGGAGCAGTACTTC. Translation: CSVVAGQLEQYF.

The chain joins TRBV4-2 to TRBJ2-5; D unresolved. Germline loops: CDR1 LGHNA, CDR2 YNFKEQ. The length of the CDR3 is 15 residues. With 1 base removed from V and 5 bases from J, the gap between germline ends came to 14 bases. Written as DNA, the CDR3 is TGTGCCAGCAGCCAAGGGAAGGGTTTGGTGGAGACCCAGTACTTC. The encoded protein is CASSQGKGLVETQYF.

The V and J genes are TRBV28 and TRBJ1-4; D remains unclear. Trimming removed 2 bases from V and 0 bases from J, with 7 bases in between. The CDR3 runs 15 residues. Germline CDR1 MDHEN, CDR2 SYDVKM. The CDR3 loop reads CASSLLQSTNEKLFF. Here the CDR3 DNA reads TGTGCCAGCAGTTTACTCCAGTCAACTAATGAAAAACTGTTTTTT.

This clone was seen once. The chain is built from TRBV5-1 and TRBJ1-1; 7 nucleotides match TRBD1. The CDR3 length is 14 residues. From germline, CDR1 is SGHRS and CDR2 YFSETQ. The V gene end was trimmed by 1 base and the J gene end by 3 bases; junction bases not matched to a gene: 3. The CDR3 nucleotides read TGCGCCAGCAGCTTGACAGGGGAGGACACTGAAGCTTTCTTT. It yields the protein CASSLTGEDTEAFF.

V gene TRBV9 combines with J gene TRBJ2-3, with D uncertain. The CDR3 totals 14 residues. CDR1 is SGDLS, CDR2 YYNGEE, per germline. V lost 0 bases to trimming and J lost 3 bases, with 8 bases between them. The CDR3 reads CASSVDMVTDTQYF. CDR3 coding DNA: TGTGCCAGCAGCGTAGACATGGTGACAGATACGCAGTATTTT.

This chain links TRBV19 with TRBJ2-3, with TRBD2 matching over 10 bases. CDR3 size: 16 residues. Germline loops: CDR1 LNHDA, CDR2 SQIVND (reference sequence). The V segment lost 2 bases and the J segment 6 bases; nucleotides outside the gene matches: 8. In nucleotides, the CDR3 is TGTGCCAGTAGTATACTAGAAGCGGGAGGGCGTGATACGCAGTATTTT. Protein product: CASSILEAGGRDTQYF.

The chain recombines TRBV5-4 with TRBJ1-2; TRBD1 agrees at 8 bases. This CDR3 spans 15 amino acids. V shed 3 bases and J 1 base; nucleotides not matched to a gene: 5. CDR1 is SGHNT, CDR2 YYREEE, per germline (reference sequence). CDR3: CASSWSQGGNYGYTF. CDR3 sequence (DNA): TGTGCCAGCAGCTGGTCACAGGGGGGTAACTATGGCTACACCTTC.

The chain is built from TRBV5-1 and TRBJ1-3, with unresolved D. CDR3 length: 15 residues. CDR1 is SGHRS and CDR2 is YFSETQ in the germline V gene. V gave up 4 bases and J gave up 0 bases, with 11 bases separating them. The CDR3 DNA sequence: TGCGCCAGCAGCCCCCGGGATAACTCTGGAAACACCATATATTTT. Protein sequence: CASSPRDNSGNTIYF.

This rearrangement joins TRBV5-4 to TRBJ2-1; TRBD2 agrees at 7 bases. V was pared by 3 bases and J by 5 bases, with 8 bases of the junction left unmatched. Per germline, CDR1 SGHNT and CDR2 YYREEE (reference sequence). The CDR3 has 15 residues. CDR3 coding DNA: TGTGCCAGCAGCTCCCCGGCTAGCGGTGACAATGAGCAGTTCTTC. Its translation is CASSSPASGDNEQFF.

J is TRBJ2-7 and V is TRBV25-1; 7 nucleotides agree with TRBD1. With V trimmed by 3 bases and J by 2 bases, 10 bases remained unmatched. CDR3 length: 16 amino acids. Germline V CDR1 and CDR2: MGHDK, SYGVNS. The DNA for the CDR3 is TGTGCCAGCAGTGACCGACAGGGTCGGCCCACCTACGAGCAGTACTTC. As protein: CASSDRQGRPTYEQYF.

Here the CDR3 reads CSVGTGVADTQYF. The DNA of the CDR3 is TGCAGCGTCGGGACAGGGGTGGCAGATACGCAGTATTTT. The rearrangement uses TRBV29-1 and TRBJ2-3; 10 bases fit TRBD1. The CDR3 is 13 residues long. Germline values: CDR1 SQVTM, CDR2 ANQGSEA. After removal of 6 bases from V and 4 bases from J, the junction contained 4 bases not matched to a gene.

The chain employs TRBV12-3 or TRBV12-4 and TRBJ1-2; a possible D gene is TRBD1 (6 bases). V was cut by 2 bases and J by 6 bases, with 10 bases left in between. The CDR3 spans 13 residues. CDR3 region: CASSLSQGHGYTF. In DNA form, the CDR3 reads TGTGCCAGCAGTTTATCACAGGGACATGGCTACACCTTC.

The rearrangement uses TRBV24-1 and TRBJ2-1; TRBD2 is a possible D gene (6 bases). The germline gives CDR1 KGHDR, CDR2 SFDVKD. There are 15 residues in the CDR3. Trimming took 1 base from V and 4 from J, leaving 10 bases between them. The CDR3 here is CATSDLAGDYNEQFF. CDR3 in DNA: TGTGCCACCAGTGATTTAGCGGGCGATTACAATGAGCAGTTCTTC.

This clone showed up just once. This chain connects TRBV10-1 to TRBJ2-5, with 9 bases matching TRBD2. This CDR3 region has 15 residues. CDR1 WNHNN and CDR2 SYGVQD come from the germline V gene (reference sequence). With V trimmed by 3 bases and J by 2 bases, 4 bases remained unmatched. For the CDR3, the DNA is TGCGCCAGCAGTGATGGTAGCGGGGGACAAGAGACCCAGTACTTC. This encodes CASSDGSGGQETQYF.

The V and J genes are TRBV29-1 and TRBJ2-7, with 7 bases fitting TRBD1. The CDR3 covers 15 residues. CDR1 SQVTM and CDR2 ANQGSEA come from the germline V gene. V was pared by 4 bases and J by 2 bases, with 11 bases of the junction left unmatched. DNA of the CDR3: TGCAGCGTTGTCCTCGGCAATGACAGGGCCTACGAGCAGTACTTC. It translates to CSVVLGNDRAYEQYF.

The chain employs TRBV21-1 and TRBJ1-5; TRBD1 was called by the table and not checked on the DNA. TRBV21-1 is a pseudogene. The CDR3 consists of 18 residues. The chain's CDR3 is CASSKSTFRKGAWQPQHF. The CDR3 region has the DNA TGTGCCAGCAGCAAATCCACCTTTCGAAAGGGGGCTTGGCAGCCCCAGCATTTT.

J is TRBJ1-1 and V is TRBV19; 9 nucleotides match TRBD1. V lost 5 bases to trimming and J lost 7 bases; unmatched junction nucleotides: 5. This CDR3 is 13 amino acids long. Germline V lookup: CDR1 LNHDA, CDR2 SQIVND (reference sequence). CDR3 loop: CASSHRGPVEAFF. CDR3 nucleotides: TGTGCCAGTAGTCACAGGGGGCCGGTTGAAGCTTTCTTT.

V gene TRBV16 combines with J gene TRBJ1-6; D ambiguous. The V and J ends lost 4 bases and 5 bases respectively, with 18 bases between them. The CDR3 has 17 residues. The germline V gene has CDR1 KGHSY and CDR2 FQNENV. CDR3 sequence reads: CASSLQVAFSDNSPLHF. In DNA form, the CDR3 reads TGTGCCAGCAGCCTCCAGGTCGCCTTCTCGGATAATTCACCCCTCCACTTT. The whole variable domain, remainder taken from reference TRBV16 and TRBJ1-6, is GEEVAQTPKHLVRGEGQKAKLYCAPIKGHSYVFWYQQVLKNEFKFLISFQNENVFDETGMPKERFSAKCLPNSPCSLEIQATKLEDSAVYFCASSLQVAFSDNSPLHFGNGTRLTVT.

V usage is TRBV28 and J usage is TRBJ2-3; weak D call: TRBD2 (7 bases). Trimming cost V 10 bases and J 2 bases, with 13 bases left between them. From germline, CDR1 is MDHEN and CDR2 SYDVKM. The CDR3 runs to 13 residues. This CDR3 is CAIQGTTTDTQYF. The CDR3 nucleotides read TGTGCCATTCAGGGGACTACCACAGATACGCAGTATTTT.

J is TRBJ2-7 and V is TRBV19; TRBD2 matches 11 bases. The CDR3 loop spans 13 amino acids. The J segment lost 7 bases and the V segment lost 8 bases, leaving 7 bases of the junction unmatched. CDR1 LNHDA and CDR2 SQIVND come from the germline V gene (reference sequence). The CDR3 DNA follows: TGTGCCAGTTCTAGCGGGAGGTCGCTAGAGCAGTACTTC. As protein: CASSSGRSLEQYF.

The genes are TRBV3-1 (or the pseudogene TRBV3-2) and TRBJ1-2; 8 bases are shared with TRBD1. Germline V gene data show CDR1 as LGHDT and CDR2 as YNNKEL (reference sequence). The CDR3 length is 14 residues. Germline trimming cut 5 bases from V and 0 bases from J; bases unmatched to any gene: 2. This CDR3 reads CASSYRGANYGYTF. The CDR3 DNA follows: TGTGCCAGCAGCTACAGGGGGGCTAACTATGGCTACACCTTC.

The CDR3 loop is CATSRDGTPTDTQYF. The CDR3 coding sequence is TGTGCCACCAGCAGAGATGGGACCCCCACAGATACGCAGTATTTT. The chain uses TRBV15 and TRBJ2-3; the D call may be TRBD1 or TRBD2 (5 bases each). CDR3 length: 15 amino acids. Per germline, CDR1 LNHNV and CDR2 YYDKDF (reference sequence). Trimming pared 0 bases from V and 2 bases from J, leaving 9 bases between. The full variable domain, its missing parts supplied by reference TRBV15 and TRBJ2-3, is DAMVIQNPRYQVTQFGKPVTLSCSQTLNHNVMYWYQQKSSQAPKLLFHYYDKDFNNEADTPDNFQSRRPNTSFCFLDIRSPGLGDTAMYLCATSRDGTPTDTQYFGPGTRLTVL.

The V gene is TRBV19, the J gene TRBJ1-2; D is possibly TRBD1 (5 bases). V lost 5 bases to trimming and J lost 8 bases, with 12 bases between them. The CDR3 is 12 amino acids. Germline CDR1 is LNHDA and CDR2 is SQIVND (reference sequence). The CDR3, as DNA: TGTGCCAGTAGTGGCGGGGGTGAAGGCTACACCTTC. Amino acid sequence: CASSGGGEGYTF.

The V gene is TRBV24-1, the J gene TRBJ2-3; D is undetermined. Germline CDR1 is KGHDR and CDR2 is SFDVKD. Trimming took 8 bases from V and 2 from J, leaving 1 base between them. The CDR3 contains 10 residues. CDR3 bases: TGTGCCACCAACACAGATACGCAGTATTTT. Translated: CATNTDTQYF.

This rearrangement joins TRBV5-6 to TRBJ2-1; 11 bases agree with TRBD2. Germline values: CDR1 SGHDT, CDR2 YYEEEE. The CDR3 consists of 15 residues. The junction had 11 bases not matched to a gene; V was cut back by 6 bases and J by 9 bases. CDR3: CASKGQLAGAPEQFF. DNA of the CDR3: TGTGCCAGCAAAGGGCAACTAGCGGGAGCCCCTGAGCAGTTCTTC.

V is TRBV30 and J is TRBJ1-3; 7 bases agree with TRBD1. The CDR3 contains 17 residues. In germline, CDR1 is GTSNPN, CDR2 SVGIG (reference sequence). The V segment lost 5 bases and the J segment 0 bases; nucleotides outside the gene matches: 13. The CDR3 loop is CAWRSTTGARSGNTIYF. CDR3 nucleotide sequence: TGTGCCTGGCGATCCACTACAGGGGCCCGCTCTGGAAACACCATATATTTT.